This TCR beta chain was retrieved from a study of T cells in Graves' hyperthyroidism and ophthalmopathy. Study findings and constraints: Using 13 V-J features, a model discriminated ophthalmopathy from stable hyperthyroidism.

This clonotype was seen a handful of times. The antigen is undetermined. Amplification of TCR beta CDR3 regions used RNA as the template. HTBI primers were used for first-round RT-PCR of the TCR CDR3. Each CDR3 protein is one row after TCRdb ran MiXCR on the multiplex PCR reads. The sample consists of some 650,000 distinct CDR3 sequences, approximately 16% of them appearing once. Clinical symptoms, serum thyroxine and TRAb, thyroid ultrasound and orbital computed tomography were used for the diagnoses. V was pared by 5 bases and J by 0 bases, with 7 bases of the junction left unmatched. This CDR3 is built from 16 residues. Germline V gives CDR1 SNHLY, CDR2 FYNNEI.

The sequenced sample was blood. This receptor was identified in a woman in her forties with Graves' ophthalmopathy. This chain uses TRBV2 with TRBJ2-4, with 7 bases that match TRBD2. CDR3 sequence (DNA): TGTGCCAGCAGTTCCCTAGCGGAGCTAGCCAAAAACATTCAGTACTTC. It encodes CASSSLAELAKNIQYF.